This is a list of T cell receptor beta chains from one sample in a study of T cell responses to AZD1222 COVID-19 vaccine. Produced via immunoSEQ multiplex PCR; TCRdb's table is partial and in-frame only. Among about 120,000 clones, approximately 86% were seen once, and the ten largest hold around 2.5%. The sample here was peripheral blood, taken 28 days after the second AZD1222 dose. The receptors come from an adult who received the AZD1222 COVID-19 vaccine. CDR3s include the opening cysteine and the closing phenylalanine or tryptophan. D genes are given only for firm matches. Size is omitted from some rows. Given values are once, few, many or a class for expanded clones.

V gene: TRBV12-3/TRBV12-4; J gene: TRBJ1-1; D gene: .; clone size: .; CDR3 protein: CASSFSGVREAFF; CDR3 DNA: TGTGCCAGCAGTTTTTCGGGGGTCCGGGAAGCTTTCTTT
V gene: TRBV2; J gene: TRBJ1-4; D gene: TRBD1; clone size: .; CDR3 protein: CASSVRQGGNEKLFF; CDR3 DNA: TGTGCCAGCAGTGTAAGACAGGGAGGGAATGAAAAACTGTTTTTT
V gene: TRBV6-2/TRBV6-3; J gene: TRBJ1-1; D gene: .; clone size: .; CDR3 protein: CASSYSQGRKAFF; CDR3 DNA: TGTGCCAGCAGTTACAGCCAGGGGAGGAAGGCTTTCTTT
V gene: TRBV27; J gene: TRBJ1-2; D gene: TRBD1; clone size: .; CDR3 protein: CASRGSRDRTNYGYTF; CDR3 DNA: TGTGCCAGCAGGGGTAGCCGGGACAGGACAAACTATGGCTACACCTTC
V gene: TRBV5-1; J gene: TRBJ2-3; D gene: .; clone size: .; CDR3 protein: CASSLEDFSTDTQYF; CDR3 DNA: TGCGCCAGCAGCTTGGAGGACTTTAGCACAGATACGCAGTATTTT
V gene: TRBV20-1; J gene: TRBJ1-6; D gene: .; clone size: .; CDR3 protein: CSASGQGGGYSNSPLHF; CDR3 DNA: TGCAGTGCTAGTGGTCAGGGAGGAGGATATAGTAATTCACCCCTCCACTTT
V gene: TRBV24-1; J gene: TRBJ1-1; D gene: .; clone size: .; CDR3 protein: CATSNRAGTEAFF; CDR3 DNA: TGTGCCACCAGTAACAGGGCCGGCACTGAAGCTTTCTTT
V gene: TRBV15; J gene: TRBJ2-2; D gene: .; clone size: .; CDR3 protein: CATSSLRGTGELFF; CDR3 DNA: TGTGCCACCAGCAGTCTCAGGGGTACCGGGGAGCTGTTTTTT
V gene: TRBV4-2; J gene: TRBJ1-2; D gene: .; clone size: .; CDR3 protein: CASRAGAITNYGYTF; CDR3 DNA: TGTGCCAGCAGGGCTGGGGCCATTACTAACTATGGCTACACCTTC
V gene: TRBV19; J gene: TRBJ1-1; D gene: TRBD1; clone size: .; CDR3 protein: CASSARDRGSEAFF; CDR3 DNA: TGTGCCAGTAGTGCCCGGGACAGGGGCTCTGAAGCTTTCTTT
V gene: TRBV15; J gene: TRBJ1-3; D gene: .; clone size: few; CDR3 protein: CATSRDRGTAGNTIYF; CDR3 DNA: TGTGCCACCAGCAGAGATCGGGGTACTGCTGGAAACACCATATATTTT
V gene: TRBV3-1/TRBV3-2; J gene: TRBJ1-2; D gene: .; clone size: once; CDR3 protein: CASSQSHLPNYGYTF; CDR3 DNA: TGTGCCAGCAGCCAATCCCACCTACCAAACTATGGCTACACCTTC
V gene: TRBV28; J gene: TRBJ1-3; D gene: .; clone size: .; CDR3 protein: CASSLSVGNTIYF; CDR3 DNA: TGTGCCAGCAGTTTGTCAGTTGGAAACACCATATATTTT
V gene: TRBV6-5; J gene: TRBJ1-6; D gene: TRBD1; clone size: .; CDR3 protein: CASRGQRSLNSPLHF; CDR3 DNA: TGTGCCAGCAGGGGACAGCGCAGTTTGAATTCACCCCTCCACTTT
V gene: TRBV27; J gene: TRBJ2-7; D gene: .; clone size: once; CDR3 protein: CASSLSPGAAYEQYF; CDR3 DNA: TGTGCCAGCAGTTTATCGCCAGGGGCGGCCTACGAGCAGTACTTC
V gene: TRBV2; J gene: TRBJ1-6; D gene: .; clone size: once; CDR3 protein: CASGRESSPNSPLHF; CDR3 DNA: TGTGCCAGCGGAAGAGAATCCTCGCCAAATTCACCCCTCCACTTT
V gene: TRBV7-2; J gene: TRBJ2-1; D gene: .; clone size: once; CDR3 protein: CASSLGGANNEQFF; CDR3 DNA: TGTGCCAGCAGCTTAGGCGGGGCCAACAATGAGCAGTTCTTC